This T cell receptor beta chain was retrieved from a study of cytomegalovirus exposure and HLA in healthy donors. Broader study findings: Certain indistinguishable V segments, among them TRBV6-2 and TRBV6-3, were excluded. Apart from CMV serostatus, no immune exposure information was available. An Asian-associated ancestry cluster reportedly showed fewer N-insertions than the approximately 670-donor mean in a later analysis.

V lost 5 bases, J lost 4 bases, and 9 bases lay in between. The CDR3 runs 13 residues. CDR1 SGHVS and CDR2 FQNEAQ come from the germline V gene. A multiplex PCR was run with 60 Vbeta primers and 13 Jbeta primers. The assay was immunoSEQ multiplex PCR, and TCRdb's table has in-frame clones only and misses some. Of tens of thousands of clones detected, about 80% appear once; the ten largest clones hold approximately 23%. As regards this clone: Its antigen is still unknown.

The clonotype originates from a woman aged 50 to 60 in good health and CMV-seropositive. The sample was PBMCs. The gene calls are TRBV7-8 and TRBJ1-5; no reliable D call. The CDR3 coding sequence is TGTGCCAGCAGCCGCGATCCTAATCAGCCCCAGCATTTT. Translating gives CASSRDPNQPQHF. Together with reference TRBV7-8 and TRBJ1-5, the CDR3 gives the full variable domain: GAGVSQSPRYKVAKRGQDVALRCDPISGHVSLFWYQQALGQGPEFLTYFQNEAQLDKSGLPSDRFFAERPEGSVSTLKIQRTQQEDSAVYLCASSRDPNQPQHFGDGTRLSIL.